This passage covers 31 T cell receptor beta chains from one sample sequenced in a study of cytomegalovirus exposure and HLA in healthy donors. Primers for the PCR totalled 60 Vbeta and 13 Jbeta. Sequenced by immunoSEQ multiplex PCR; TCRdb stores in-frame clones only, minus some. The data hold 65,000 or so clones, with 78% observed a single time. Sample: PBMCs. The receptors shown here come from a girl aged 10 to 17 in good health and CMV-seropositive.

The chain recombines TRBV4-1 with TRBJ2-1; 12 bases line up with TRBD2. Germline lookup yields CDR1 MGHRA and CDR2 YSYEKL. J was trimmed by 6 bases and V by 1 base; bases with no gene match: 4. CDR3 length: 16 amino acids. CDR3 region: CASSQGQTSGSNEQFF. DNA for the CDR3: TGCGCCAGCAGCCAAGGTCAGACTAGCGGGAGCAATGAGCAGTTCTTC.

The chain employs TRBV18 and TRBJ2-7; D is perhaps TRBD1 (6 bases). In germline, CDR1 is KGHSH, CDR2 LQKENI. The CDR3 is 14 residues long. V shed 2 bases and J shed 1 base, with 9 bases lying between them. Here the CDR3 reads CASSPNRESYEQYF. CDR3 DNA sequence: TGTGCCAGCTCACCAAACAGGGAATCCTACGAGCAGTACTTC.

This rearrangement joins TRBV30 to TRBJ2-1; D is undetermined. Germline values: CDR1 GTSNPN, CDR2 SVGIG (reference sequence). CDR3 length: 12 residues. The V and J ends lost 3 bases and 6 bases respectively, with 9 bases between them. Here the CDR3 DNA reads TGTGCCTGGAGCGGTACGGGCAATGAGCAGTTCTTC. Protein product: CAWSGTGNEQFF.

This sequence joins TRBV19 and TRBJ1-1; a weak D match, TRBD1 (6 bases). Germline CDR1 is LNHDA and CDR2 is SQIVND (reference sequence). Trimming shortened V by 5 bases and J by 2 bases, and 12 bases separated the two germline ends. This CDR3 spans 14 amino acids. The CDR3 sequence: CASSFGTSNTEAFF. The CDR3 nucleotides are TGTGCCAGTAGTTTCGGGACATCTAACACTGAAGCTTTCTTT.

V is TRBV7-2 and J is TRBJ1-2, with D perhaps matching TRBD1 (5 bases). Trimming left V 3 bases short and J 3 bases short, with 20 bases between. The length of the CDR3 is 17 residues. Germline V gives CDR1 SGHTA, CDR2 FQGNSA. The DNA for the CDR3 is TGTGCCAGCAGCTTTAGGGGATGGACCCGTGGCGACTATGGCTACACCTTC. Its translation: CASSFRGWTRGDYGYTF.

The V call is TRBV7-2, the J call TRBJ2-1; perhaps TRBD1 as D (5 bases). Per germline, CDR1 SGHTA and CDR2 FQGNSA. The V end was cut by 1 base, the J end by 9 bases, with 16 bases between. This CDR3 contains 15 residues. In DNA, the CDR3 is TGTGCCAGCAGCTTAGGGATACGATCCCAGGGTGAGCAGTTCTTC. Residues: CASSLGIRSQGEQFF. Complete variable domain (other parts from reference TRBV7-2 and TRBJ2-1): GAGVSQSPSNKVTEKGKDVELRCDPISGHTALYWYRQSLGQGLEFLIYFQGNSAPDKSGLPSDRFSAERTGGSVSTLTIQRTQQEDSAVYLCASSLGIRSQGEQFFGPGTRLTVL.

This clone showed up just a few times. The chain recombines TRBV5-1 with TRBJ1-4; TRBD1 matches at 10 bases. CDR3 length equals 17 residues. Germline CDR1 is SGHRS and CDR2 is YFSETQ. Trimming at V came to 3 bases and at J to 0 bases, leaving 5 bases not matched to a gene. The DNA for the CDR3 is TGCGCCAGCAGCTGGGGGACAGGGGAACCAACTAATGAAAAACTGTTTTTT. Translating it yields CASSWGTGEPTNEKLFF.

The rearrangement links TRBV11-2 to TRBJ2-7, with 8 bases that match TRBD2. V trimming: 5 bases; J trimming: 1 base; junction bases outside the gene matches: 10. CDR1 is SGHAT, CDR2 FQNNGV, per germline. This CDR3 contains 16 residues. The DNA for the CDR3 is TGTGCCAGCAGCCCCCTAAGCGGGAGAAAGTCCTACGAGCAGTACTTC. It codes for CASSPLSGRKSYEQYF.

The chain links TRBV2 to TRBJ1-5, with D tentatively TRBD1 (5 bases). V lost 2 bases, J lost 11 bases, and 19 bases lay in between. Germline CDR1 and CDR2: SNHLY and FYNNEI. CDR3 length: 15 amino acids. The CDR3 protein is CASSEMGEGSWTQHF. The CDR3 DNA reads as TGTGCCAGCAGTGAAATGGGGGAGGGGAGTTGGACCCAGCATTTT.

The genes are TRBV18 and TRBJ1-2; D is unclear. Trimming left V 2 bases short and J 5 bases short, with 15 bases between. The CDR3 has 15 amino acids. The germline gives CDR1 KGHSH, CDR2 LQKENI. The CDR3 here is CASSPWEGSVYGYTF. The CDR3 coding sequence is TGTGCCAGCTCACCATGGGAGGGTAGTGTTTATGGCTACACCTTC.

This clone was found a few times. The chain is built from TRBV15 and TRBJ1-2; 7 positions match TRBD1. The CDR3 sequence is 15 residues long. V shed 3 bases and J 6 bases; nucleotides not matched to a gene: 10. The germline CDR1 and CDR2 sequences are LNHNV and YYDKDF (reference sequence). CDR3 protein: CATSRYRGGRNGYTF. The CDR3 DNA sequence: TGTGCCACCAGCAGGTACAGGGGTGGGAGGAATGGCTACACCTTC.

The chain recombines TRBV5-1 with TRBJ1-1, with 7 bases fitting TRBD1. Germline assignment: CDR1 SGHRS and CDR2 YFSETQ. Trimming cost V 4 bases and J 5 bases; bases outside gene matches: 8. The CDR3 contains 14 residues. CDR3 in DNA: TGCGCCAGCAGCACGAGGACAGGCGGAACTGAAGCTTTCTTT. Its protein is CASSTRTGGTEAFF. Together with reference TRBV5-1 and TRBJ1-1, the CDR3 gives the full variable domain: KAGVTQTPRYLIKTRGQQVTLSCSPISGHRSVSWYQQTPGQGLQFLFEYFSETQRNKGNFPGRFSGRQFSNSRSEMNVSTLELGDSALYLCASSTRTGGTEAFFGQGTRLTVV.

This clone was counted a single time. The chain couples TRBV30 to TRBJ1-2, with 9 bases lining up with TRBD1. The CDR3 is 12 amino acids. Germline V lookup: CDR1 GTSNPN, CDR2 SVGIG (reference sequence). Trimming took 4 bases from V and 8 from J; bases not matched to a gene: 5. CDR3 sequence (DNA): TGTGCCTGGACGACAGGGGGTGGAGGCTACACCTTC. It translates to CAWTTGGGGYTF.

This chain uses TRBV5-1 with TRBJ1-2; 8 positions match TRBD1. The germline CDR1 and CDR2 sequences are SGHRS and YFSETQ. The CDR3 spans 14 residues. After removal of 3 bases from V and 2 bases from J, the junction contained 3 bases not matched to a gene. This CDR3 is CASSSGTGNYGYTF. The CDR3 coding sequence is TGCGCCAGCAGCTCCGGGACAGGCAACTATGGCTACACCTTC.

V gene TRBV30 combines with J gene TRBJ2-5; no reliable D call. The germline V gene has CDR1 GTSNPN and CDR2 SVGIG (reference sequence). The CDR3 consists of 12 residues. The V end lost 0 bases, the J end lost 5 bases, and 7 bases lay between the germline ends. The CDR3 coding sequence is TGTGCCTGGAGTGTACTGAAGGAGACCCAGTACTTC. This encodes CAWSVLKETQYF.

This clone was counted once. The chain is built from TRBV2 and TRBJ1-4; D gene ambiguous. The V gene lost 1 base and the J gene lost 0 bases, with 6 bases spanning the gap. Germline lookup yields CDR1 SNHLY and CDR2 FYNNEI. CDR3 size: 15 residues. The CDR3 reads CASSEDSSTNEKLFF. As DNA, the CDR3 is TGTGCCAGCAGTGAAGACAGTTCAACTAATGAAAAACTGTTTTTT.

The V gene is TRBV6-1, the J gene TRBJ1-5; D might be TRBD1 (5 bases). The CDR3 length is 14 residues. Germline CDR1 reads MNHNS; CDR2 reads SASEGT. V was cut by 6 bases and J by 7 bases, with 16 bases left in between. The CDR3 sequence: CASRTSVGGQPQHF. CDR3 DNA sequence: TGTGCCAGCAGAACGAGTGTGGGGGGGCAGCCCCAGCATTTT.

The chain links TRBV4-1 to TRBJ1-5; TRBD1 is a possible D gene (6 bases). This CDR3 comprises 17 residues. Trimming removed 0 bases at V and 3 bases at J, with 15 bases between. Per germline, CDR1 MGHRA and CDR2 YSYEKL. The CDR3 sequence: CASSQESSGAFNQPQHF. The CDR3 DNA follows: TGCGCCAGCAGCCAAGAGTCTTCAGGGGCGTTCAATCAGCCCCAGCATTTT.

This chain links TRBV28 with TRBJ1-5; D uncertain. V lost 5 bases, J lost 6 bases, and 20 bases lay in between. This CDR3 has 16 amino acids. Per the germline V gene, CDR1 is MDHEN and CDR2 is SYDVKM. The CDR3 nucleotides read TGTGCCAGCAGTCTTACCCGAGATCTGTTTGCTCAGCCCCAGCATTTT. Its translation is CASSLTRDLFAQPQHF.

J is TRBJ2-5 and V is TRBV28; D gene unclear. The length of the CDR3 is 11 residues. Germline lookup yields CDR1 MDHEN and CDR2 SYDVKM. The V end was cut by 10 bases, the J end by 0 bases, with 6 bases between. The CDR3 region has the DNA TGTGCCACCTTGTACCAAGAGACCCAGTACTTC. Amino acids: CATLYQETQYF.

The chain joins TRBV7-2 to TRBJ1-2, with D unresolved. V was shortened by 1 base and J by 4 bases, with 16 bases between the two germline ends. Looked up from germline, CDR1 is SGHTA and CDR2 is FQGNSA. The CDR3 covers 16 residues. CDR3 nucleotides: TGTGCCAGCAGCTTAGAACACAGTTATAACAGCTATGGCTACACCTTC. This translates into CASSLEHSYNSYGYTF. Drawing the rest from reference TRBV7-2 and TRBJ1-2, the complete variable domain is GAGVSQSPSNKVTEKGKDVELRCDPISGHTALYWYRQSLGQGLEFLIYFQGNSAPDKSGLPSDRFSAERTGGSVSTLTIQRTQQEDSAVYLCASSLEHSYNSYGYTFGSGTRLTVV.

The genes are TRBV10-3 and TRBJ1-3, with 7 bases identical to TRBD1. CDR1 and CDR2 from the germline V gene are ENHRY and SYGVKD. This CDR3 comprises 15 residues. After removal of 3 bases from V and 3 bases from J, the junction contained 5 bases not matched to a gene. Here the CDR3 DNA reads TGTGCCATCAGTGATCGGGACAGTTTTGGAAACACCATATATTTT. As protein: CAISDRDSFGNTIYF.

The sample holds one count of this clone. This chain connects TRBV4-3 to TRBJ1-2; D possibly corresponds to TRBD1 (5 bases). The germline V gene has CDR1 LGHNA and CDR2 YSLEER. The CDR3 runs to 15 residues. Trimming shortened V by 0 bases and J by 4 bases, and 12 bases separated the two germline ends. In DNA, the CDR3 is TGCGCCAGCAGCCAAGATAGGGGCAAGGGCTATGGCTACACCTTC. The encoded protein is CASSQDRGKGYGYTF.

The chain is built from TRBV7-9 and TRBJ2-7; possible D gene TRBD2, 6 bases. The CDR3 contains 15 residues. Germline V lookup: CDR1 SEHNR, CDR2 FQNEAQ (reference sequence). The V gene lost 1 base and the J gene lost 2 bases, with 12 bases spanning the gap. The CDR3, as DNA: TGTGCCAGCAGCTTAGGGGGGTCGGGGGCCTACGAGCAGTACTTC. This translates into CASSLGGSGAYEQYF.

The V call is TRBV28, the J call TRBJ2-7, with TRBD1 identical over 8 bases. The CDR3 has 14 residues. The V gene end was trimmed by 3 bases and the J gene end by 3 bases; junction bases not matched to a gene: 4. Germline V gives CDR1 MDHEN, CDR2 SYDVKM. Written as DNA, the CDR3 is TGTGCCAGCAGTTTGACCGGGACAGGCTACGAGCAGTACTTC. Translating gives CASSLTGTGYEQYF.

The CDR3 sequence is CASSPRAGAYGYTF. The CDR3 nucleotides are TGTGCCAGCAGCCCCAGGGCTGGGGCCTATGGCTACACCTTC. This rearrangement joins TRBV6-5 to TRBJ1-2, with TRBD1 as a possible D gene (5 bases). Trimming removed 6 bases from V and 4 bases from J, with 15 bases in between. The germline V gene has CDR1 MNHEY and CDR2 SVGAGI. The CDR3 runs 14 residues.

The gene calls are TRBV7-2 and TRBJ2-2, with 7 bases that match TRBD1. Losses at the gene ends were 3 bases for V and 4 bases for J; bases not matched to a gene: 5. From germline, CDR1 is SGHTA and CDR2 FQGNSA. This CDR3 region has 15 residues. This chain's CDR3 is CASSLETGFTGELFF. CDR3 sequence (DNA): TGTGCCAGCAGCTTGGAGACAGGGTTCACCGGGGAGCTGTTTTTT.

The chain employs TRBV7-2 and TRBJ2-5; 10 bases are a match to TRBD2. CDR1 and CDR2 (germline): SGHTA, FQGNSA. The trim removed 7 bases at V and 4 bases at J, leaving 6 bases unmatched. The length of the CDR3 is 14 residues. Written as DNA, the CDR3 is TGTGCCAGCACCCTAGCGGGAGTTGGAGAGACCCAGTACTTC. It encodes CASTLAGVGETQYF.

About this clone: Germline and junction disagree at one end, which may indicate a read error. V and J are TRBV28 and TRBJ1-5; D uncertain. The CDR3 has 13 residues. In germline, CDR1 is MDHEN, CDR2 SYDVKM. The CDR3 bases are TGTGCCAGCCGTTTTCAGAGCAATCAGCCCCAGCATTTT. It specifies CASRFQSNQPQHF.

The rearrangement uses TRBV6-6 and TRBJ1-1; 7 bases match TRBD1. The CDR3 runs to 13 residues. Germline loops: CDR1 MNHNY, CDR2 SVGAGI (reference sequence). With 4 bases clipped from V and 9 bases from J, the junction kept 8 bases outside the gene matches. The CDR3 coding sequence is TGTGCCAGCAGTTTATTGGGGGACAGCCAAGCTTTCTTT. Translation: CASSLLGDSQAFF.

This clone occurred a few times. The chain carries TRBV30 and TRBJ2-1; D possibly corresponds to TRBD2 (5 bases). Per the germline V gene, CDR1 is GTSNPN and CDR2 is SVGIG (reference sequence). Between the trimmed V and J ends, which lost 2 bases and 6 bases, there was a span of 14 bases. CDR3 size: 14 residues. The DNA for the CDR3 is TGTGCCTGGAGTCCCGGGAACACATTCAATGAGCAGTTCTTC. Protein: CAWSPGNTFNEQFF.